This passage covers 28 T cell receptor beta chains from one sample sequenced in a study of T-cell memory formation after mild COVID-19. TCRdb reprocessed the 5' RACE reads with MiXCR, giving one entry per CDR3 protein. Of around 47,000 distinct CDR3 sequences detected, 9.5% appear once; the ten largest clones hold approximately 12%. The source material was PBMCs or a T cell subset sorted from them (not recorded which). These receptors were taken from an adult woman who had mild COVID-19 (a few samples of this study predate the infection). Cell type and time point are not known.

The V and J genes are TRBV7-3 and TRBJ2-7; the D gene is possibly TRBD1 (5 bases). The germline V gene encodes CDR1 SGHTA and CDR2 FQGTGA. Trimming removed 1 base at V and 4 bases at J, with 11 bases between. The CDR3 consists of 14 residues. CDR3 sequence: CASSLNTGPYEQYF. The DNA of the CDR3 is TGTGCCAGCAGCTTAAATACAGGCCCTTACGAGCAGTACTTC.

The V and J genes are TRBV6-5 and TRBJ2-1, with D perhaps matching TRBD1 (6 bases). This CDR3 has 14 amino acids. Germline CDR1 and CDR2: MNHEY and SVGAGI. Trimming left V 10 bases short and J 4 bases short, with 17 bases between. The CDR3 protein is CATRADRTYNEQFF. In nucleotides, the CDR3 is TGTGCCACCCGGGCTGACAGGACTTACAATGAGCAGTTCTTC.

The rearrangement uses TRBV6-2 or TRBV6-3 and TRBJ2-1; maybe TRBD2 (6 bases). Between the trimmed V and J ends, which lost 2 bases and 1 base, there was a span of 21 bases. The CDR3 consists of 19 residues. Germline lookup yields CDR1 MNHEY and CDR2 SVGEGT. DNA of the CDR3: TGTGCCAGCAGTTACCTACTAGCACCCTTGGGGGTTTCCTACAATGAGCAGTTCTTC. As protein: CASSYLLAPLGVSYNEQFF.

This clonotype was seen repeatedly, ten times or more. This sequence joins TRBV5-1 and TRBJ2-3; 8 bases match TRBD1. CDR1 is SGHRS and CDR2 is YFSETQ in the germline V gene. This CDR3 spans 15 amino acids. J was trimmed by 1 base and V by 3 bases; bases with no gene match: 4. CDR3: CASSSGTGGTDTQYF. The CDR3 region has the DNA TGCGCCAGCAGCTCGGGGACAGGCGGCACAGATACGCAGTATTTT. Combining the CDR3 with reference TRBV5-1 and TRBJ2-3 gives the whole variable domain KAGVTQTPRYLIKTRGQQVTLSCSPISGHRSVSWYQQTPGQGLQFLFEYFSETQRNKGNFPGRFSGRQFSNSRSEMNVSTLELGDSALYLCASSSGTGGTDTQYFGPGTRLTVL.

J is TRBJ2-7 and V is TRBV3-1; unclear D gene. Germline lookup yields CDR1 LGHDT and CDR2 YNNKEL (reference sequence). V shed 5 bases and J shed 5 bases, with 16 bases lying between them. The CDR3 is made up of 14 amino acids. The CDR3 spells CASSSRVPGNEQYF. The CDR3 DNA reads TGTGCCAGCAGCTCCCGTGTACCTGGAAACGAGCAGTACTTC.

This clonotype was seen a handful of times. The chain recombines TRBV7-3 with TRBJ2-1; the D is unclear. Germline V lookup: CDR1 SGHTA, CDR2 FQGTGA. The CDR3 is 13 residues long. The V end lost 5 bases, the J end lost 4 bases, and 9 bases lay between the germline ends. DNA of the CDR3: TGTGCCAGCAGCCCCGGGTCTTACAATGAGCAGTTCTTC. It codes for CASSPGSYNEQFF.

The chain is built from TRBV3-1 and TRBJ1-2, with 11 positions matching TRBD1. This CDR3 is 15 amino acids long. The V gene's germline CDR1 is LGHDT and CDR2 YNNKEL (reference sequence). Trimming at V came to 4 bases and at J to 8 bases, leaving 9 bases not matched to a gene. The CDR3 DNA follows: TGTGCCAGCAGCCTCCGGACAGGGGGCACGTGGGGCTACACCTTC. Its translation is CASSLRTGGTWGYTF.

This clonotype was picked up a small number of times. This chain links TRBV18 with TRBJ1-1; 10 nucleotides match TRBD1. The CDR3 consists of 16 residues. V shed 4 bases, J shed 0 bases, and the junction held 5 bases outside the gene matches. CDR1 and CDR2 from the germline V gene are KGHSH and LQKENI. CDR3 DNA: TGTGCCAGCTCACAAGGACAGGGGGAGGTGAACACTGAAGCTTTCTTT. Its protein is CASSQGQGEVNTEAFF.

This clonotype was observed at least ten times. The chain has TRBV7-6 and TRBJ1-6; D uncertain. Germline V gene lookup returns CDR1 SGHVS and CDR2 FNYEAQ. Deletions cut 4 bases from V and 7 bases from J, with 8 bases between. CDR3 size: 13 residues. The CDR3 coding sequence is TGTGCCAGCAGCTCTGGGTGGAATTCACCCCTCCACTTT. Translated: CASSSGWNSPLHF.

CDR3 sequence: CASSSGVPFSLAAFF. The DNA of the CDR3 is TGTGCCAGCAGTTCAGGCGTCCCTTTTTCCCTCGCCGCTTTCTTT. The chain uses TRBV28 and TRBJ1-1; D remains unclear. CDR3 length: 15 residues. CDR1 is MDHEN, CDR2 SYDVKM, per germline. The V gene lost 4 bases and the J gene lost 11 bases, with 23 bases spanning the gap.

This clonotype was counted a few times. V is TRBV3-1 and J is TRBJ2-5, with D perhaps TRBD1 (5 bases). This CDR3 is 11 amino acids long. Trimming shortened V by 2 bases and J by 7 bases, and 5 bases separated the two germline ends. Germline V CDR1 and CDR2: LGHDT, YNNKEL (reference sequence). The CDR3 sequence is CASSQQGTQYF. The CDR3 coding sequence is TGTGCCAGCAGCCAACAGGGGACCCAGTACTTC.

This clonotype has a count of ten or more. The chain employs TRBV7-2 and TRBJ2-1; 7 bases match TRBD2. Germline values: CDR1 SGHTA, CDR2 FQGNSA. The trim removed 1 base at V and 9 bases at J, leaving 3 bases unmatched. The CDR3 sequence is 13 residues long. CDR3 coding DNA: TGTGCCAGCAGCTTAGGACCTAGCGGTGAGCAGTTCTTC. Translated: CASSLGPSGEQFF.

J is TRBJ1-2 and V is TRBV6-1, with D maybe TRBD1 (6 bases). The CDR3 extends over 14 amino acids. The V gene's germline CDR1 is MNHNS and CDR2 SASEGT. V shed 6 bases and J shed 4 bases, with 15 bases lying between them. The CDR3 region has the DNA TGTGCCAGCAGCCTAACAGGGCGCTTCTATGGCTACACCTTC. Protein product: CASSLTGRFYGYTF.

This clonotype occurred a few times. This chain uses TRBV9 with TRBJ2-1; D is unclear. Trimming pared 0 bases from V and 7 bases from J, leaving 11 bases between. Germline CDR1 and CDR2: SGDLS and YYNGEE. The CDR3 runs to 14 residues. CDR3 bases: TGTGCCAGCAGCGTAGGTAGTGGTGGAAATGAGCAGTTCTTC. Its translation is CASSVGSGGNEQFF.

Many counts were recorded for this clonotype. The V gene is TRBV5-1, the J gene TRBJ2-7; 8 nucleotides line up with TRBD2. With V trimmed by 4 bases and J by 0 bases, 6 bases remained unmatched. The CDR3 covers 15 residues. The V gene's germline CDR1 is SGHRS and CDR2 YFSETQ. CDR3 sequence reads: CASSGSGTSSYEQYF. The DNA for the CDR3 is TGCGCCAGCAGCGGGTCCGGGACTAGCTCCTACGAGCAGTACTTC.

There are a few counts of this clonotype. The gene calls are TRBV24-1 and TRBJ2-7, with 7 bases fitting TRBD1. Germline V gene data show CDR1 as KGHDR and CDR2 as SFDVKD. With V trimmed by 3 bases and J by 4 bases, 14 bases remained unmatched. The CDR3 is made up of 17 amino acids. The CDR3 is CATSDTTGAKNRYEQYF. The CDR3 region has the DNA TGTGCCACCAGTGATACCACAGGGGCTAAAAACAGGTACGAGCAGTACTTC.

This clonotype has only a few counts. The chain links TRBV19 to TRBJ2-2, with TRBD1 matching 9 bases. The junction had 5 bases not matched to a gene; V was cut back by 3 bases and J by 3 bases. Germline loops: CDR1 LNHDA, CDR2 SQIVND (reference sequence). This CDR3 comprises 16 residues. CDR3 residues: CASSMTGGSYTGELFF. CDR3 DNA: TGTGCCAGTAGTATGACAGGGGGGTCGTACACCGGGGAGCTGTTTTTT.

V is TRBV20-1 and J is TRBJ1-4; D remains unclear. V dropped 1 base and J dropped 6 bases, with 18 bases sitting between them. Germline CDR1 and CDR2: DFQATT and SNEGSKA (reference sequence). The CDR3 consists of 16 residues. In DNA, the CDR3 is TGCAGTGCTAGAGCCCTCACCGGGAGAGGCGATGAAAAACTGTTTTTT. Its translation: CSARALTGRGDEKLFF.

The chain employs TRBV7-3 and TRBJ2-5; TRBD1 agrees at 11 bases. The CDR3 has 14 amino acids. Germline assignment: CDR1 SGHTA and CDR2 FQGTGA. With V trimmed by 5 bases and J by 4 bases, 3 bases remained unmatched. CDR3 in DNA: TGTGCCAGCAGCCCCGGGACAGGGGGAGAGACCCAGTACTTC. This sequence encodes CASSPGTGGETQYF.

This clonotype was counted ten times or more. The CDR3 region is CASSPPRSNTGELFF. The DNA for the CDR3 is TGTGCCAGCAGCCCCCCGCGGTCTAACACCGGGGAGCTGTTTTTT. This chain connects TRBV7-9 to TRBJ2-2; D uncertain. The CDR3 contains 15 residues. Deletions cut 5 bases from V and 2 bases from J, with 12 bases between. Germline CDR1 SEHNR, CDR2 FQNEAQ (reference sequence).

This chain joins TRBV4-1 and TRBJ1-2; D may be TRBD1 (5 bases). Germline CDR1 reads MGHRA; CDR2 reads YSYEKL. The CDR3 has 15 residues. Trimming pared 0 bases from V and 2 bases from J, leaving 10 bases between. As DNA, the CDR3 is TGCGCCAGCAGCCAAGATTTTCAGGGAAACTATGGCTACACCTTC. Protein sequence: CASSQDFQGNYGYTF.

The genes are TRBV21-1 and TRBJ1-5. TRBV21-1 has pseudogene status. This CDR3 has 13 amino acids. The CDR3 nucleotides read TGTGCCAGCAGCTACCTTCCTTTGGGGTGCCAGCATTTT. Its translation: CASSYLPLGCQHF.

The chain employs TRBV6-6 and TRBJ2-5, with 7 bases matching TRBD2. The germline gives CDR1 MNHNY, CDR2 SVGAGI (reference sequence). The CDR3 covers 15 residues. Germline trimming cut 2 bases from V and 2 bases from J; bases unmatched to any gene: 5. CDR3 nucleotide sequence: TGTGCCAGCAGTTACGCCGGGACTAATCAAGAGACCCAGTACTTC. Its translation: CASSYAGTNQETQYF.

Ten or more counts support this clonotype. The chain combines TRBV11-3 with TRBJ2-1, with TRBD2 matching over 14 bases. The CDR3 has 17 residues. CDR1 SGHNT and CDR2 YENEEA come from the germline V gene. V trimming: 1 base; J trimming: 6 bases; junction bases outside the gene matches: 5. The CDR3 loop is CASSLALTSGRANEQFF. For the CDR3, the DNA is TGTGCCAGCAGCTTAGCCCTGACTAGCGGGAGGGCCAATGAGCAGTTCTTC.

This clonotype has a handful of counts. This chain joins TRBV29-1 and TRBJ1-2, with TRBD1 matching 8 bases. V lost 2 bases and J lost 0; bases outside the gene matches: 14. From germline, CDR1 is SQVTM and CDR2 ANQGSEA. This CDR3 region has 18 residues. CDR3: CSVESGPGTGEANYGYTF. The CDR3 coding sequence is TGCAGCGTTGAATCCGGCCCCGGGACAGGAGAGGCTAACTATGGCTACACCTTC.

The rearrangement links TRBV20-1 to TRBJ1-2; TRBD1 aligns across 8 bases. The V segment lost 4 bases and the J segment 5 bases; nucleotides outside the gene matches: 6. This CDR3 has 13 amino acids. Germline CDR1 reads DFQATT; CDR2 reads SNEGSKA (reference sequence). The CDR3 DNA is TGCAGTGCTATCCCCGGGACAGGATATGGCTACACCTTC. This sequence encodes CSAIPGTGYGYTF.

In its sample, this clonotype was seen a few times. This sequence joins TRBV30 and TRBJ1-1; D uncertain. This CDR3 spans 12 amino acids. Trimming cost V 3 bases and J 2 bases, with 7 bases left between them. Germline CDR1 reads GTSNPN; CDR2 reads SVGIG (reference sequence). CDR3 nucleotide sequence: TGTGCCTGGAGCAGGTATAACACTGAAGCTTTCTTT. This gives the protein CAWSRYNTEAFF.

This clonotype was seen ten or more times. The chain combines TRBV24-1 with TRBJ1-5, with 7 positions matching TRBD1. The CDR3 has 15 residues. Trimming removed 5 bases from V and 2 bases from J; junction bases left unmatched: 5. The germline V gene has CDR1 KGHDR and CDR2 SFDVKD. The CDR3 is CATSASGTGNQPQHF. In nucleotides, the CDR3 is TGTGCCACCAGTGCTTCCGGGACAGGCAATCAGCCCCAGCATTTT.